The next 21 T cell receptor beta chains were all read from a single sample in a study of T-cell memory formation after mild COVID-19. Using its own MiXCR run on the 5' RACE reads, TCRdb lists one record per CDR3 protein. The sample contains 290,000 or so distinct CDR3 sequences, less than 20% of which appear only once. Sequenced input: PBMCs or a T cell subset sorted from them (not recorded which). The receptors originated from a man aged 18-30 years who had mild COVID-19 (a few samples of this study predate the infection). Cell type and time point are not known.

The chain links TRBV20-1 to TRBJ1-5; TRBD1 matches at 10 bases. In germline, CDR1 is DFQATT, CDR2 SNEGSKA (reference sequence). V lost 4 bases to trimming and J lost 6 bases; unmatched junction nucleotides: 6. The length of the CDR3 is 14 residues. CDR3: CSATIRDRGQPQHF. For the CDR3, the DNA is TGCAGTGCTACCATAAGGGACAGGGGTCAGCCCCAGCATTTT.

The table lists this clonotype with many counts. The chain has TRBV29-1 and TRBJ2-1; 8 nucleotides match TRBD1. Germline-derived CDR1 and CDR2 are SQVTM and ANQGSEA. V trimming: 8 bases; J trimming: 5 bases; junction bases outside the gene matches: 2. CDR3 length: 11 amino acids. The CDR3: CSTGQDNEQFF. In DNA, the CDR3 is TGCAGCACGGGACAGGACAATGAGCAGTTCTTC.

This clonotype has a handful of counts. The J gene is TRBJ2-5, the V gene TRBV7-9; D is uncertain. V shed 5 bases and J shed 5 bases, with 15 bases lying between them. Germline CDR1 SEHNR, CDR2 FQNEAQ (reference sequence). The CDR3 totals 14 residues. The CDR3 DNA is TGTGCCAGCAGCCCCCGGGTCGGCAGGGAGACCCAGTACTTC. It translates to CASSPRVGRETQYF.

CDR3 sequence reads: CSVGDRRETQYF. CDR3 nucleotide sequence: TGCAGCGTTGGGGACAGGCGGGAGACCCAGTACTTC. J is TRBJ2-5 and V is TRBV29-1, with 8 bases lining up with TRBD1. Germline CDR1 SQVTM, CDR2 ANQGSEA. The CDR3 sequence is 12 residues long. The junction had 3 bases not matched to a gene; V was cut back by 4 bases and J by 5 bases.

This clonotype occurred a few times. V and J are TRBV4-1 and TRBJ2-7; weak D call: TRBD1 (6 bases). The ends were cut back, 4 bases at V and 3 bases at J, with 10 bases in the middle. The germline V gene has CDR1 MGHRA and CDR2 YSYEKL. The CDR3 length is 13 residues. The CDR3 protein is CASSRQVNYEQYF. CDR3 sequence (DNA): TGCGCCAGCAGCCGACAGGTTAACTACGAGCAGTACTTC.

The chain carries TRBV4-1 and TRBJ1-1; D uncertain. Germline CDR1 reads MGHRA; CDR2 reads YSYEKL. V was shortened by 7 bases and J by 2 bases, with 5 bases between the two germline ends. The CDR3 consists of 11 residues. CDR3 DNA: TGCGCCAGCACATTCAACACTGAAGCTTTCTTT. Its protein product is CASTFNTEAFF.

This clonotype was observed a handful of times. This chain connects TRBV7-6 to TRBJ2-1; D is uncertain. This CDR3 is 15 amino acids long. CDR1 SGHVS and CDR2 FNYEAQ come from the germline V gene. Trimming stripped 1 base from V and 8 bases from J, with 15 bases between. CDR3: CASSLEPAASYEQFF. The CDR3 bases are TGTGCCAGCAGCTTAGAACCGGCAGCCTCCTATGAGCAGTTCTTC. Full variable domain (missing parts from reference TRBV7-6 and TRBJ2-1): GAGVSQSPRYKVTKRGQDVALRCDPISGHVSLYWYRQALGQGPEFLTYFNYEAQQDKSGLPNDRFSAERPEGSISTLTIQRTEQRDSAMYRCASSLEPAASYEQFFGPGTRLTVL.

The gene calls are TRBV5-1 and TRBJ2-3, with D possibly being TRBD1 or TRBD2 (5 bases each). Germline assignment: CDR1 SGHRS and CDR2 YFSETQ. The CDR3 is made up of 14 amino acids. V gave up 3 bases and J gave up 6 bases, with 14 bases separating them. The CDR3 DNA reads as TGCGCCAGCAGCTCAAGTGGGGGTATGGATACGCAGTATTTT. This gives the protein CASSSSGGMDTQYF.

The V call is TRBV5-1, the J call TRBJ1-2; 10 bases map to TRBD1. Germline V CDR1 and CDR2: SGHRS, YFSETQ. J lost 4 bases, V lost 4 bases, and 10 bases had no gene match. The CDR3 spans 16 residues. The CDR3 here is CASSPRTGGKVYGYTF. The CDR3 coding sequence is TGCGCCAGCAGCCCTAGGACAGGGGGAAAAGTCTATGGCTACACCTTC.

The rearrangement joins TRBV5-6 to TRBJ2-7; D remains unclear. Trimming took off 4 bases at V and 0 bases at J, with 8 bases between the two ends. Germline CDR1 is SGHDT and CDR2 is YYEEEE. The CDR3 totals 13 residues. The CDR3 loop is CASSIQSSYEQYV. The CDR3, as DNA: TGTGCCAGCAGCATTCAGAGCTCCTACGAGCAGTACGTC.

The gene calls are TRBV25-1 and TRBJ1-1; D is possibly TRBD1 (5 bases). With 5 bases removed from V and 2 bases from J, the gap between germline ends came to 15 bases. The germline gives CDR1 MGHDK, CDR2 SYGVNS. The CDR3 contains 15 residues. CDR3 coding DNA: TGTGCCAGCAGTACCCTCGGAGGGGACAACACTGAAGCTTTCTTT. This translates into CASSTLGGDNTEAFF.

The chain uses TRBV10-3 and TRBJ1-2; unclear D gene. CDR3 length: 16 amino acids. The V gene lost 0 bases and the J gene lost 4 bases, with 15 bases spanning the gap. Germline CDR1 reads ENHRY; CDR2 reads SYGVKD. The CDR3 loop is CAISESRPPASYGYTF. The CDR3 DNA reads as TGTGCCATCAGTGAGTCGAGGCCCCCAGCGAGCTATGGCTACACCTTC.

The gene calls are TRBV6-6 and TRBJ1-5, with unresolved D. The CDR3 spans 12 residues. Per the germline V gene, CDR1 is MNHNY and CDR2 is SVGAGI (reference sequence). Trimming pared 5 bases from V and 5 bases from J, leaving 7 bases between. The CDR3 loop is CASSDRDQPQHF. In nucleotides, the CDR3 is TGTGCCAGCAGTGATAGAGATCAGCCCCAGCATTTT.

This clonotype was picked up many times. V is TRBV18 and J is TRBJ2-3, with no clear D. The germline CDR1 and CDR2 sequences are KGHSH and LQKENI. V was clipped by 3 bases and J by 0 bases, with 4 bases between them. This CDR3 has 13 residues. This chain's CDR3 is CASSPDSTDTQYF. Here the CDR3 DNA reads TGTGCCAGCTCACCGGACAGCACAGATACGCAGTATTTT. The variable domain in full, completed from reference TRBV18 and TRBJ2-3, reads NAGVMQNPRHLVRRRGQEARLRCSPMKGHSHVYWYRQLPEEGLKFMVYLQKENIIDESGMPKERFSAEFPKEGPSILRIQQVVRGDSAAYFCASSPDSTDTQYFGPGTRLTVL.

The sample holds a few counts of this clonotype. The chain carries TRBV12-3 or TRBV12-4 and TRBJ2-2, with D tentatively TRBD1 or TRBD2 (6 bases each). V dropped 2 bases and J dropped 4 bases, with 11 bases sitting between them. The CDR3 runs 15 residues. CDR3 sequence reads: CASSLRGVGTGELFF. DNA of the CDR3: TGTGCCAGCAGTTTAAGGGGGGTTGGCACCGGGGAGCTGTTTTTT.

V and J are TRBV21-1 and TRBJ1-6; the table names TRBD1, a call not compared with the DNA. TRBV21-1 corresponds to a pseudogene. The CDR3 length is 11 residues. CDR3: CEQGDNSPLHF. The CDR3, as DNA: TGTGAACAGGGGGATAATTCACCCCTCCACTTT.

The V call is TRBV20-1, the J call TRBJ2-7; perhaps TRBD1 as D (6 bases). The CDR3 is made up of 14 amino acids. Trimming stripped 1 base from V and 3 bases from J, with 13 bases between. Germline lookup yields CDR1 DFQATT and CDR2 SNEGSKA (reference sequence). CDR3 nucleotides: TGCAGTGCTAGAGGGACAGACACCGTCTACGAGCAGTACGTC. Its protein is CSARGTDTVYEQYV.

The V and J genes are TRBV7-9 and TRBJ2-5; TRBD2 matches 8 bases. This CDR3 comprises 16 residues. V was pared by 5 bases and J by 4 bases, with 12 bases of the junction left unmatched. Germline CDR1 is SEHNR and CDR2 is FQNEAQ (reference sequence). The CDR3 sequence: CASSRPGGALGETQYF. The CDR3 nucleotides read TGTGCCAGCAGCCGACCCGGGGGGGCGCTCGGAGAGACCCAGTACTTC.

The chain has TRBV7-2 and TRBJ2-1; the match to TRBD1 covers 7 bases. With 3 bases clipped from V and 8 bases from J, the junction kept 4 bases outside the gene matches. Germline V gene lookup returns CDR1 SGHTA and CDR2 FQGNSA. This CDR3 region has 13 residues. The CDR3 spells CASSLEQGYEQFF. CDR3 nucleotide sequence: TGTGCCAGCAGCTTGGAACAGGGGTATGAGCAGTTCTTC.

V and J are TRBV7-9 and TRBJ2-1; TRBD1 aligns across 11 bases. J was trimmed by 5 bases and V by 5 bases; bases with no gene match: 5. Germline assignment: CDR1 SEHNR and CDR2 FQNEAQ (reference sequence). This CDR3 spans 15 amino acids. CDR3 loop: CASSRDRGYHNEQFF. The CDR3 DNA reads as TGTGCCAGCAGCCGGGACAGGGGGTACCACAATGAGCAGTTCTTC. Variable domain in full (rest from reference TRBV7-9 and TRBJ2-1): DTGVSQNPRHKITKRGQNVTFRCDPISEHNRLYWYRQTLGQGPEFLTYFQNEAQLEKSRLLSDRFSAERPKGSFSTLEIQRTEQGDSAMYLCASSRDRGYHNEQFFGPGTRLTVL.

This clonotype was found a few times. The V and J genes are TRBV6-5 and TRBJ2-4; D not certain. With 2 bases removed from V and 8 bases from J, the gap between germline ends came to 16 bases. Germline lookup yields CDR1 MNHEY and CDR2 SVGAGI. This CDR3 comprises 15 residues. CDR3 sequence: CASSYGDAPVDIQYF. The CDR3 nucleotides are TGTGCCAGCAGTTACGGCGACGCTCCCGTGGACATTCAGTACTTC.